This TCR beta chain came from a study of blood T cell repertoires in COVID-19. Study information: Sources were T cells, B-cell-depleted T cells, or PBMCs; the material itself was cDNA or gDNA.

V was shortened by 5 bases and J by 1 base, with 8 bases between the two germline ends. Germline V gene data show CDR1 as MNHEY and CDR2 as SVGEGT. This CDR3 is 13 amino acids long. Comment on this clone: Other DNA sequences in this specimen translate into the identical CDR3.

Original handling: From reference gene primer amplification, estimates of nucleated cell counts were derived. Clones were sequenced by immunoSEQ multiplex PCR, and TCRdb holds only the in-frame ones, with some missing. The DNA was the basis for D and trimming; V, J and clone size are from that table. The table records roughly 32,000 clones, approximately 95% of them present only once. The rearrangement links TRBV6-2 or TRBV6-3 to TRBJ1-1; the D gene is possibly TRBD1 (5 bases). Source material: peripheral blood. This sequence was found in a male donor with active COVID-19. The CDR3 DNA reads as TGTGCCAGCAGTCGCACAGGGAACACTGAAGCTTTCTTT. Its protein product is CASSRTGNTEAFF.